This T cell receptor beta chain derives from a study of vaccination effects on CD4 cells after COVID-19. On the study more broadly: BNT162b2 vaccine or mRNA-1273 vaccine was given to participants in two doses.

Produced via immunoSEQ multiplex PCR; TCRdb's table is partial and in-frame only. The repertoire includes about 38,000 clones, more than 60% of them detected once, and 22% sits in the top ten. CDR1 is SGHTA and CDR2 is FQGNSA in the germline V gene. Trimming cost V 1 base and J 8 bases, with 11 bases left between them. The CDR3 has 13 amino acids. With respect to this clone: Its antigen is currently unknown.

ViraFEST expansion of antigen-specific CD4+ T cells with viral peptide pools preceded sequencing. Upon completion of about eleven days in culture, CD4+ T cells were isolated. Vaccine recipients had no previous SARS-CoV-2 infection; their nucleocapsid antibodies were negative. Every well housed roughly 2.1 million PBMC, which grew in culture alongside around 11 IU/ml IL-2 and 10 ug/ml peptides. A half-medium replacement with IL-2 medium was carried out on days 3 and 7. This clonotype was obtained from a human donor who received a COVID-19 vaccine. Source: CD4+ T cells from PBMCs cultured with SARS-CoV-2 spike peptides, taken before COVID-19 vaccination. The chain links TRBV7-2 to TRBJ1-2; tentatively, D is TRBD1 (6 bases). In DNA, the CDR3 is TGTGCCAGCAGCTTAGGTTCAGGGGTGGGCTACACCTTC. Its translation is CASSLGSGVGYTF.